The clone carrying this TCR beta chain showed up many times. This sample is part of a study of T-cell reconstitution after alpha-beta-depleted transplantation in children. The junction had 6 bases not matched to a gene; V was cut back by 0 bases and J by 8 bases. Germline loops: CDR1 SGHRS, CDR2 YFSETQ. The CDR3 length is 16 residues. TCRbeta library preparation incorporated unique molecular identifiers. In TCRdb, the PCR reads were re-called with MiXCR into one record per CDR3 protein. The table has about 98,000 distinct CDR3 sequences, around 5.9% seen once. The clonotype was recovered from a female patient between 2 and 15 years old who had a stem cell transplant for Fanconi anemia, so the T cells may come from the graft donor. The gene calls are TRBV5-1 and TRBJ2-1; 12 nucleotides match TRBD2. Sequenced material: PBMCs, mostly from graft donor cells, taken 60 days after TCRalphabeta/CD19-depleted stem cell transplant. CDR3 loop: CASSLASSGGAYEQFF. In DNA, the CDR3 is TGCGCCAGCAGCTTGGCGTCTAGCGGGGGGGCCTATGAGCAGTTCTTC.